This TCR beta chain was sequenced for a study of cytomegalovirus exposure and HLA in healthy donors. Study-wide background: In an earlier analysis, 95 million to 130 million unique TCR beta sequences were found from some 200 million T cells. Study findings and constraints: High sensitivity and specificity were reportedly achieved when the classifier diagnosed cytomegalovirus status. Later examination showed HLA-associated TCR beta chains had greater clonal expansion than equally common others.

In germline, CDR1 is SGHRS, CDR2 YFSETQ. CDR3 length equals 13 residues. Trimming removed 2 bases at V and 5 bases at J, with 7 bases between. Amplification used 60 Vbeta primers and 13 Jbeta primers. Clones were sequenced by immunoSEQ multiplex PCR, and TCRdb holds only the in-frame ones, with some missing. The sample lists tens of thousands of clones; under 80% were seen once. This clone was seen more than once but under ten times. Its matching antigen is unknown. The origin of this receptor is a man aged 60-69 years in good health and CMV-seropositive. Sequenced: PBMCs. This chain uses TRBV5-1 with TRBJ2-2; no firm D call. This CDR3 is CASSFFQTGELFF. In DNA, the CDR3 is TGCGCCAGCAGCTTTTTTCAGACCGGGGAGCTGTTTTTT.